These 15 T cell receptor beta chains were sequenced from one sample in a study of beta chain features in type 1 diabetes. General observations from the study: Among patients with Type 1 diabetes, TCRB CDR3s were moderately but significantly shorter in every one of the four CD4+ subsets.

These receptors lack a known antigen. The investigators reverse transcribed all of the isolated RNA, so they sequenced expressed TCRB transcripts. Clones were sequenced by immunoSEQ multiplex PCR, and TCRdb holds only the in-frame ones, with some missing. The sample includes 150,000 to 200,000 clones, 7.5% to 9.5% of them seen just once. Sequencing input: central memory CD4+ T cells from blood. These receptors were obtained from a woman aged 18-29 years with type 1 diabetes.

The V gene is TRBV5-4, the J gene TRBJ2-3; perhaps TRBD2 as D (5 bases). Germline CDR1 and CDR2: SGHNT and YYREEE (reference sequence). CDR3 size: 15 residues. Trimming shortened V by 4 bases and J by 0 bases, and 12 bases separated the two germline ends. CDR3 DNA: TGTGCCAGCAGCCGAAGTACGGGAAGCACAGATACGCAGTATTTT. Translated, it gives CASSRSTGSTDTQYF.

The chain couples TRBV10-3 to TRBJ1-5; TRBD1 might be the D (5 bases). Germline-derived CDR1 and CDR2 are ENHRY and SYGVKD. This CDR3 contains 13 residues. V lost 4 bases to trimming and J lost 7 bases, with 11 bases between them. This CDR3 is CAISVDRSQPQHF. The CDR3 bases are TGTGCCATCAGTGTTGACAGATCCCAGCCCCAGCATTTT.

The chain joins TRBV7-2 to TRBJ2-5; 9 bases line up with TRBD2. V was pared by 4 bases and J by 4 bases, with 13 bases of the junction left unmatched. The CDR3 loop spans 17 amino acids. Germline CDR1 is SGHTA and CDR2 is FQGNSA. The CDR3 here is CASSSGPGAGGGETQYF. The CDR3 DNA reads TGTGCCAGCAGCTCCGGGCCGGGAGCGGGGGGTGGAGAGACCCAGTACTTC.

This clone occurred a few times. V usage is TRBV30 and J usage is TRBJ1-1; no definite D call. The CDR3 contains 11 residues. Trimming shortened V by 2 bases and J by 11 bases, and 12 bases separated the two germline ends. Germline lookup yields CDR1 GTSNPN and CDR2 SVGIG (reference sequence). The CDR3 nucleotides are TGTGCCTGGAGTCCCGGGAGGGCCGCTTTCTTT. As protein: CAWSPGRAAFF. Full variable domain (missing parts from reference TRBV30 and TRBJ1-1): SQTIHQWPATLVQPVGSPLSLECTVEGTSNPNLYWYRQAAGRGLQLLFYSVGIGQISSEVPQNLSASRPQDRQFILSSKKLLLSDSGFYLCAWSPGRAAFFGQGTRLTVV.

CDR3: CASSGLGGTQYF. The DNA for the CDR3 is TGCGCCAGCAGTGGACTAGGAGGGACCCAGTACTTC. V usage is TRBV10-2 and J usage is TRBJ2-5; D might be TRBD2 (6 bases). The CDR3 spans 12 residues. The V gene lost 4 bases and the J gene lost 7 bases, with 10 bases spanning the gap. The germline CDR1 and CDR2 sequences are WSHSY and SAAADI.

The chain links TRBV5-1 to TRBJ2-3; 7 nucleotides agree with TRBD1. Germline V gene lookup returns CDR1 SGHRS and CDR2 YFSETQ. The CDR3 consists of 15 residues. V dropped 2 bases and J dropped 1; count of bases not matched to a gene: 4. CDR3 nucleotide sequence: TGCGCCAGCAGCTTATCAGGGACAGGCACAGATACGCAGTATTTT. Encoded protein: CASSLSGTGTDTQYF.

The chain links TRBV5-1 to TRBJ1-2; a possible D gene is TRBD1 (5 bases). The CDR3 extends over 12 amino acids. The V end was cut by 0 bases, the J end by 8 bases, with 8 bases between. Per the germline V gene, CDR1 is SGHRS and CDR2 is YFSETQ. CDR3 sequence: CASSLEGRGYTF. The CDR3 nucleotides are TGCGCCAGCAGCTTGGAGGGGCGCGGCTACACCTTC.

This clone was observed a handful of times. The gene calls are TRBV2 and TRBJ2-7, with 9 nucleotides matching TRBD1. Germline assignment: CDR1 SNHLY and CDR2 FYNNEI. V dropped 4 bases and J dropped 2; count of bases not matched to a gene: 9. The CDR3 is 16 amino acids. The CDR3 sequence is CASSAPPGQGTYEQYF. CDR3 sequence (DNA): TGTGCCAGCAGTGCCCCTCCGGGACAGGGCACCTACGAGCAGTACTTC.

This clone has more than one count but fewer than ten. The chain combines TRBV19 with TRBJ2-3, with TRBD2 matching 10 bases. Germline V gene sequence: CDR1 LNHDA, CDR2 SQIVND (reference sequence). The CDR3 covers 17 residues. With V trimmed by 9 bases and J by 4 bases, 16 bases remained unmatched. The CDR3 spells CASTARTSGMWADTQYF. CDR3 in DNA: TGTGCCAGCACGGCCCGGACTAGCGGCATGTGGGCAGATACGCAGTATTTT.

The CDR3 DNA reads TGTGCCAGCAGCCAATGGTGGGACAGGGAAGTCTCTGACCTCCACTTT. This gives the protein CASSQWWDREVSDLHF. The chain joins TRBV14 to TRBJ1-6, with 9 bases lining up with TRBD1. The germline V gene encodes CDR1 SGHDN and CDR2 FVKESK. The V and J ends lost 2 bases and 15 bases, in that order; junction bases with no gene match: 14. The CDR3 loop spans 16 amino acids.

This chain links TRBV7-2 with TRBJ2-7; a possible D gene is TRBD1 (6 bases). From germline, CDR1 is SGHTA and CDR2 FQGNSA. This CDR3 has 14 residues. The V end was cut by 5 bases, the J end by 0 bases, with 11 bases between. The CDR3 DNA sequence: TGTGCCAGCAGCCCGTACAGGGACTCCTACGAGCAGTACTTC. Protein product: CASSPYRDSYEQYF.

The chain links TRBV9 to TRBJ1-4, with D tentatively TRBD1 (5 bases). Germline V gene data show CDR1 as SGDLS and CDR2 as YYNGEE. CDR3 length: 15 amino acids. V was pared by 2 bases and J by 4 bases, with 12 bases between. The chain's CDR3 is CASSVMEGINEKLFF. The CDR3 DNA sequence: TGTGCCAGCAGCGTTATGGAGGGGATTAATGAAAAACTGTTTTTT.

The J gene is TRBJ1-2, the V gene TRBV5-1; D remains ambiguous. V was cut by 4 bases and J by 8 bases, with 15 bases left in between. Germline lookup yields CDR1 SGHRS and CDR2 YFSETQ. The CDR3 spans 13 residues. CDR3 protein: CASSIQNGRGYTF. The CDR3 DNA reads as TGCGCCAGCAGCATTCAAAACGGTCGGGGCTACACCTTC. The entire variable domain, with the rest obtained from reference TRBV5-1 and TRBJ1-2, is as follows: KAGVTQTPRYLIKTRGQQVTLSCSPISGHRSVSWYQQTPGQGLQFLFEYFSETQRNKGNFPGRFSGRQFSNSRSEMNVSTLELGDSALYLCASSIQNGRGYTFGSGTRLTVV.

The chain combines TRBV5-6 with TRBJ2-1; 9 bases map to TRBD2. CDR1 and CDR2 (germline): SGHDT, YYEEEE. With 0 bases clipped from V and 9 bases from J, the junction kept 4 bases outside the gene matches. The CDR3 runs to 14 residues. CDR3 sequence (DNA): TGTGCCAGCAGCTTGGTGGATAGCGGGGGTGAGCAGTTCTTC. Its translation: CASSLVDSGGEQFF.

This clone occurred a few times. V usage is TRBV7-9 and J usage is TRBJ2-4; a possible D gene is TRBD1 (5 bases). The CDR3 is made up of 13 amino acids. Trimming took off 6 bases at V and 9 bases at J, with 15 bases between the two ends. Germline V CDR1 and CDR2: SEHNR, FQNEAQ (reference sequence). The CDR3 protein is CASSLDIQAIQYF. The DNA for the CDR3 is TGTGCCAGCAGTTTGGACATACAGGCCATTCAGTACTTC.